Described below is a single T cell receptor (beta chain) sequence and its context. TCRdb's table, derived via immunoSEQ multiplex PCR, lists solely in-frame clones and lacks some. The table includes just over 75,000 clones, around 80% detected once. This CDR3 contains 17 residues. Trimming took 2 bases from V and 1 from J; bases not matched to a gene: 8. Germline V gives CDR1 LNHNV, CDR2 YYDKDF (reference sequence). This sample was taken from a study of blood T cell repertoires in COVID-19. The TCR sequence derives from a man aged 55 to 70 with active or convalescent COVID-19. The specimen sequenced was peripheral blood. The rearrangement joins TRBV15 to TRBJ1-5; TRBD1 aligns across 7 bases. This CDR3 is CATSRTSGTVSNQPQHF. CDR3 nucleotide sequence: TGTGCCACCAGCAGAACTTCCGGGACAGTAAGCAATCAGCCCCAGCATTTT.